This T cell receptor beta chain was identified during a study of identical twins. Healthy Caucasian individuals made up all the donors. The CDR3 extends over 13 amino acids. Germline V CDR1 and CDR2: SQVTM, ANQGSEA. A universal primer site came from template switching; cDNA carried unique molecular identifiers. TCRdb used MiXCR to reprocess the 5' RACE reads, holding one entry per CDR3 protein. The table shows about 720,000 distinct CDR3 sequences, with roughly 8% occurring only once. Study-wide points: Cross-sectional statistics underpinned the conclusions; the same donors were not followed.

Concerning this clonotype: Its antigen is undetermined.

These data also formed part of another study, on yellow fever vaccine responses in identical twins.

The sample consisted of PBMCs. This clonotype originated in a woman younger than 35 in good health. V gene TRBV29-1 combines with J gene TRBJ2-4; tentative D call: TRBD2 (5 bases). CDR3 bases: TGCAGTCGATCGGGGTCGGTCAAAAACATTCAGTACTTC. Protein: CSRSGSVKNIQYF.